These 10 T cell receptor beta chains came from one sample sequenced in a study of T-cell reconstitution after alpha-beta-depleted transplantation in children. Preparing the TCRbeta library involved the use of unique molecular identifiers. TCRdb called the PCR reads again in MiXCR, with one record for every CDR3 protein. Of 330,000 or so distinct CDR3 sequences in the sample, 10% to 13% were seen once. The input for sequencing was PBMCs from the stem cell graft donor, taken from the stem cell graft. Every receptor here comes from a human donor who donated a stem cell graft to a child with acute lymphoblastic leukemia.

This clonotype has only a few counts. This chain connects TRBV12-3 or TRBV12-4 to TRBJ2-1; TRBD2 is a possible D gene (6 bases). V was shortened by 4 bases and J by 0 bases, with 10 bases between the two germline ends. The CDR3 has 15 amino acids. The CDR3 is CASSWRVSSYNEQFF. The CDR3 nucleotides are TGTGCCAGCAGTTGGAGGGTTAGCTCCTACAATGAGCAGTTCTTC.

This clonotype was observed at least ten times. The chain carries TRBV7-9 and TRBJ2-5; 10 bases are a match to TRBD1. This CDR3 has 16 residues. Germline assignment: CDR1 SEHNR and CDR2 FQNEAQ (reference sequence). V gave up 5 bases and J gave up 3 bases; unmatched junction bases: 9. In DNA, the CDR3 is TGTGCCAGCAGCCAGAAACCGGGACAGGGGAAAGAGACCCAGTACTTC. This codes for CASSQKPGQGKETQYF.

This clonotype was detected ten times or more. This rearrangement joins TRBV28 to TRBJ1-5, with D unclear. V was trimmed by 6 bases and J by 0 bases, leaving 3 bases between them. The CDR3 contains 12 residues. Germline-derived CDR1 and CDR2 are MDHEN and SYDVKM. This CDR3 is CASRTSNQPQHF. CDR3 DNA sequence: TGTGCCAGCAGGACTAGCAATCAGCCCCAGCATTTT.

The chain carries TRBV5-1 and TRBJ1-1; 7 bases map to TRBD1. This CDR3 spans 16 amino acids. V gave up 3 bases and J gave up 0 bases; unmatched junction bases: 8. Looked up from germline, CDR1 is SGHRS and CDR2 is YFSETQ. CDR3 protein: CASSSDPGTVNTEAFF. The CDR3 bases are TGCGCCAGCAGCTCGGACCCGGGGACAGTGAACACTGAAGCTTTCTTT.

The chain couples TRBV6-2 or TRBV6-3 to TRBJ2-1; 10 bases are a match to TRBD2. Trimming took 5 bases from V and 3 from J; bases not matched to a gene: 22. The CDR3 is 21 residues long. Germline V lookup: CDR1 MNHEY, CDR2 SVGEGT. The CDR3 DNA follows: TGTGCCAGCAGTCCACCAACGGGGCTAGCGGGGGTCCCTGGCGACTACAATGAGCAGTTCTTC. This encodes CASSPPTGLAGVPGDYNEQFF.

This sequence joins TRBV9 and TRBJ2-3, with 12 bases lining up with TRBD2. This CDR3 contains 18 residues. Trimming removed 0 bases from V and 4 bases from J; junction bases left unmatched: 9. Germline V gene sequence: CDR1 SGDLS, CDR2 YYNGEE. The CDR3 DNA is TGTGCCAGCAGCGTAGCGCCTAGCGGGAGGGCCGGGTCAGATACGCAGTATTTT. Translation gives CASSVAPSGRAGSDTQYF.

The chain links TRBV12-3 or TRBV12-4 to TRBJ1-5, with a weak D call TRBD1 (6 bases). V was clipped by 8 bases and J by 6 bases, with 14 bases between them. The CDR3 contains 13 residues. The CDR3 reads CASFPGGGQPQHF. The CDR3, as DNA: TGTGCCAGCTTCCCCGGAGGGGGTCAGCCCCAGCATTTT.

This clonotype has a handful of counts. The V and J genes are TRBV12-3 or TRBV12-4 and TRBJ1-5; D is perhaps TRBD1 (6 bases). The CDR3 covers 17 residues. Trimming took off 6 bases at V and 5 bases at J, with 23 bases between the two ends. CDR3 sequence reads: CASSAGVAGATHQPQHF. CDR3 nucleotides: TGTGCCAGCAGCGCAGGGGTGGCAGGGGCGACCCATCAGCCCCAGCATTTT.

This rearrangement joins TRBV20-1 to TRBJ2-7; no clear D. V was cut by 0 bases and J by 2 bases, with 11 bases left in between. The CDR3 has 14 residues. The germline V gene encodes CDR1 DFQATT and CDR2 SNEGSKA (reference sequence). The CDR3 protein is CSARERGIAYEQYF. CDR3 DNA sequence: TGCAGTGCTAGAGAAAGAGGCATAGCCTACGAGCAGTACTTC.

The chain employs TRBV12-3 or TRBV12-4 and TRBJ1-4; D call uncertain. V was cut by 3 bases and J by 7 bases, with 6 bases left in between. There are 12 residues in the CDR3. The CDR3 reads CASSFPTEKLFF. For the CDR3, the DNA is TGTGCCAGCAGTTTCCCTACTGAAAAACTGTTTTTT.